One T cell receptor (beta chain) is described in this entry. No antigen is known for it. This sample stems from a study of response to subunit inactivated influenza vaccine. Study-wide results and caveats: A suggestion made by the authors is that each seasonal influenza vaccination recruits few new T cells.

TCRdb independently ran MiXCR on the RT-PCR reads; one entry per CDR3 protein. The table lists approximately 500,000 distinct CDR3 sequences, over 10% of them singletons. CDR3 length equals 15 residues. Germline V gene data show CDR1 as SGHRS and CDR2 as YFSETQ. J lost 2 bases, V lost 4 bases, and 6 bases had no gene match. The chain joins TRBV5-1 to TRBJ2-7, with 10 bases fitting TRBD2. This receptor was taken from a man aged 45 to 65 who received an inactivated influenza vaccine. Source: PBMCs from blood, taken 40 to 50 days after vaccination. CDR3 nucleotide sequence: TGCGCCAGCAGCCCGGGACTAGCGAGGACCTACGAGCAGTACTTC. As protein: CASSPGLARTYEQYF. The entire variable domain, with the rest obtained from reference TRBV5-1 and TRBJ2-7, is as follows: KAGVTQTPRYLIKTRGQQVTLSCSPISGHRSVSWYQQTPGQGLQFLFEYFSETQRNKGNFPGRFSGRQFSNSRSEMNVSTLELGDSALYLCASSPGLARTYEQYFGPGTRLTVT.